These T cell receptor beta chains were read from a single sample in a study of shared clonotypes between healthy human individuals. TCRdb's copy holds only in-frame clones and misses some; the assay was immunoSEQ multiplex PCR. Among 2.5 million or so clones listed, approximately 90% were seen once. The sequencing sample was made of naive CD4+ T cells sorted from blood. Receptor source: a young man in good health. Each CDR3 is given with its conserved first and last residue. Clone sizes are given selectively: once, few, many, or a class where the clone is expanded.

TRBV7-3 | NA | CASSMGTGGRQYF
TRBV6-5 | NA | CASRQYGYTF
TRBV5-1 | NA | CASSLGGSLEQYF
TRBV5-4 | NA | CASSLDRSNTGELFF
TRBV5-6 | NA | CASSLARQGGNEQYF
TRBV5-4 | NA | CASSLSGQHNEQFF
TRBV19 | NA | CATRRGANQPQHF
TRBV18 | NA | CASSPIDTLYQETQYF
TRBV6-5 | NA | CASSITGGSYNEQFF
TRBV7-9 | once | CASSPPVLGGYTF
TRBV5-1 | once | CASSLGGAGRETQYF
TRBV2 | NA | CASSTSGGAGETQYF
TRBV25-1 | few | CASSDFAGGMNTEAFF
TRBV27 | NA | CATRTGGYEQYF
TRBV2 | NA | CASKDEGRPEAFF
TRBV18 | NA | CASSPRGAGETQYF
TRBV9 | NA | CASSVAADTQYF
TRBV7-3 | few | CASSLLVGELFF
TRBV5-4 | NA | CASSLSGTRVVETQYF
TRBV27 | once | CASSLHGTGGYGYTF
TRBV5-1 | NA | CASSHRDGTDTQYF
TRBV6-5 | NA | CASSYAGGKAYEQYF
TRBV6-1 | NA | CASSEVYTLSNQPQHF
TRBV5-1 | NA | CASKPTGGVGHEQYF
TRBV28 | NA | CASSSPWTGMETQYF
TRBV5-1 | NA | CASSGGRSYEQYF
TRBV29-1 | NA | CSVEDASGGETQYF
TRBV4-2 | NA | CASSQLQGATNEKLFF
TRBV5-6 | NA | CASSTLDREDQPQHF
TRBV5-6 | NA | CASTWGRTGGNTEAFF
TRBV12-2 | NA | CASRLARGRGLRKAFF
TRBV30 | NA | CARTTGGNTEAFF
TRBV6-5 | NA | CASARSNPGELFF
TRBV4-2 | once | CASSPDWGAKKSMNTEAFF
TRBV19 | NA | CASSPLGGFGYTF
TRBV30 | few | CAWSGWYGYTF
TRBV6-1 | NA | CAVPRDVETQYF
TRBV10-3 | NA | CAISPGTGYGYTF
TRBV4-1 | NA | CASSWLAGGPGTGELFF
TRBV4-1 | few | CASSQDYSGVNSPLHF
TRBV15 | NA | CATSREQGNTEAFF
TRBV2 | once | CASSETSIGELFF
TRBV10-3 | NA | CAISDRAALDTQYF
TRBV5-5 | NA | CASSLKGGNQPQHF
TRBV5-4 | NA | CASSLRDRFTEQYF
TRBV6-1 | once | CASSVAQGGGSEQFF
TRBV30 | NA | CAWSVRGLSNQPQHF
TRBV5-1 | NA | CASSLEGRGLSIQYF